Here is one T cell receptor (beta chain) with its context. Its matching antigen is unknown. Treatment reported: 19 received Ad26.COV2.S at low or high dose, single or two shots; 5 received placebo; per-sample allocation not given. All samples were drawn on day 63, counting from the first vaccine or placebo injection. Donation was by an adult aged 18-55 years who was in Boston. The table came from immunoSEQ multiplex PCR; TCRdb's copy has only in-frame clones and leaves some out. The sample holds about 390,000 clones, around 85% seen once. These data originate in a study of Ad26.COV2.S vaccination and SARS-CoV-2 variants. Study-wide context: Ad26.COV2.S, an intramuscular injection, was given once or twice 56 days apart.

This CDR3 is built from 17 residues. The germline CDR1 and CDR2 sequences are SGHDT and YYEEEE. The V end lost 1 base, the J end lost 7 bases, and 23 bases lay between the germline ends. Findings of the study overall: CD8+ and CD4+ T cells specific for spike reportedly responded with substantial breadth after vaccination.

Sequencing used peripheral blood, obtained in a trial of Ad26.COV2.S vaccine versus placebo. This sequence originates from a person between 18 and 60 years old who received the Ad26.COV2.S COVID-19 vaccine or a placebo. This chain links TRBV5-6 with TRBJ2-5; D tentatively fits TRBD1 or TRBD2 (5 bases each). CDR3: CASSLNEGIVSRRTQYF. The CDR3 coding sequence is TGTGCCAGCAGCTTGAATGAGGGGATCGTTTCAAGAAGGACCCAGTACTTC.